This T cell receptor (beta chain) was found in a study of blood T cell repertoires in COVID-19. The Seattle patients joined while their infection was active and were tracked longitudinally afterward. Here immunoSEQ multiplex PCR was the method, and the copy in TCRdb shows in-frame clones only, minus some. The table records roughly 190,000 clones, around four fifths of them present only once. Sample: peripheral blood. The sequence was collected from a woman in her 70s with COVID-19, enrolled during active disease.

CDR3 in amino acids: CASSLDILQGASSPLHF. DNA of the CDR3: TGTGCCAGCAGTTTAGACATCCTACAGGGGGCTAGTTCACCCCTCCACTTT. J is TRBJ1-6 and V is TRBV28; TRBD1 matches 9 bases. Germline CDR1 reads MDHEN; CDR2 reads SYDVKM. V gave up 2 bases and J gave up 9 bases; unmatched junction bases: 11. This CDR3 spans 17 amino acids.